One and the same sample provided the 3 T cell receptor beta chains below, sequenced in a study of control samples from healthy donors and cancer patients. TCRdb's table, derived via immunoSEQ multiplex PCR, lists solely in-frame clones and lacks some. The repertoire holds 110,000 to 150,000 clones, with approximately 94% as singletons. Sequencing used blood. These TCRs come from a middle-aged man in good health.

This clone appeared a few times. This rearrangement joins TRBV11-2 to TRBJ2-3, with 8 nucleotides matching TRBD2. Germline lookup yields CDR1 SGHAT and CDR2 FQNNGV. J gave up 4 bases and V 6 bases, and 9 bases lay outside the gene matches. This CDR3 contains 15 residues. The CDR3 sequence is CASRPGGGFSDTQYF. The CDR3 coding sequence is TGTGCCAGCAGGCCCGGGGGGGGATTTTCAGATACGCAGTATTTT.

The genes are TRBV4-2 and TRBJ2-7, with TRBD2 matching over 11 bases. Germline-derived CDR1 and CDR2 are LGHNA and YNFKEQ. The CDR3 loop spans 15 amino acids. The V and J ends lost 0 bases and 4 bases, in that order; junction bases with no gene match: 2. CDR3 nucleotide sequence: TGTGCCAGCAGCCAAGACGCTAGCGGGGGGTACGAGCAGTACTTC. It is translated as CASSQDASGGYEQYF.

The chain employs TRBV4-2 and TRBJ2-7, with TRBD1 identical over 8 bases. CDR3 length: 16 amino acids. Germline V gene lookup returns CDR1 LGHNA and CDR2 YNFKEQ. The V segment lost 0 bases and the J segment 2 bases; nucleotides outside the gene matches: 6. Written as DNA, the CDR3 is TGTGCCAGCAGCCAAGAGGCCGGACAGGGCGCCTACGAGCAGTACTTC. It translates to CASSQEAGQGAYEQYF.